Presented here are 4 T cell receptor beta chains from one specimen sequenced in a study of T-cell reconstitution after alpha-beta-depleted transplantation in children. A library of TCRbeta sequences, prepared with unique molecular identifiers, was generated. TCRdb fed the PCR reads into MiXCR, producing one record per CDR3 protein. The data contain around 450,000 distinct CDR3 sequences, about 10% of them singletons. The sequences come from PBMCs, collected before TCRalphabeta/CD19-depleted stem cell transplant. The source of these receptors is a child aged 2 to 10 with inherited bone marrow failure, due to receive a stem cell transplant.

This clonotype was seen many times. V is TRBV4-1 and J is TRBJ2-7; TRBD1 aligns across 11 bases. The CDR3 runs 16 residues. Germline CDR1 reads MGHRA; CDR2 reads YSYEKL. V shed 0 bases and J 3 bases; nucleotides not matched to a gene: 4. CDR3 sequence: CASSQDQGTGGYEQYF. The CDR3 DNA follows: TGCGCCAGCAGCCAAGATCAAGGGACAGGGGGCTACGAGCAGTACTTC.

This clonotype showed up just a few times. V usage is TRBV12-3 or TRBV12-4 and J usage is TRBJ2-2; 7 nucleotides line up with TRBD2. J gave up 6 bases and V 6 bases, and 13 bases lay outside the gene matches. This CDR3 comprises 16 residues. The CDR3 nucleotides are TGTGCCAGCAGACCCCATGTGGGGGGGGGTCCCGGGGAGCTGTTTTTT. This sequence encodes CASRPHVGGGPGELFF.

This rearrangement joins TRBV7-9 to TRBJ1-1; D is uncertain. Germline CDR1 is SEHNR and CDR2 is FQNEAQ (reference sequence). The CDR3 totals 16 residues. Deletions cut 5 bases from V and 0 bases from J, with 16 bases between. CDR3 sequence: CASSDEGASMNTEAFF. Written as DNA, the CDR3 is TGTGCCAGCAGCGACGAGGGCGCGTCTATGAACACTGAAGCTTTCTTT.

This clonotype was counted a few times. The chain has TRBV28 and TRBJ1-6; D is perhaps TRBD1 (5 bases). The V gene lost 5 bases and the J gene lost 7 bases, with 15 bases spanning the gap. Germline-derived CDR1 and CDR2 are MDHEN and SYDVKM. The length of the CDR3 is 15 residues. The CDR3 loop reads CASSEPGRSNSPLHF. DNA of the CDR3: TGTGCCAGCAGTGAACCGGGACGGTCAAATTCACCCCTCCACTTT.